This TCR beta chain appears in the sequencing data of a study of shared clonotypes between healthy human individuals. At the level of the study: Each donor's CD4 naive and CD4 memory cells filled three plates apiece, CD8 naive two, and CD8 memory one.

The table lists this clone with a count of one. Generated by immunoSEQ multiplex PCR, the TCRdb table keeps only in-frame clones and is missing some. The sample carries about 340,000 clones, more than 60% recorded once. Germline V gene data show CDR1 as SNHLY and CDR2 as FYNNEI. There are 14 residues in the CDR3. V was pared by 7 bases and J by 3 bases, with 6 bases of the junction left unmatched. V usage is TRBV2 and J usage is TRBJ1-1; the match to TRBD1 covers 9 bases. The sequencing sample was made of memory CD4+ T cells sorted from blood. Described subset: CD45RA-negative fraction. This TCR was sampled from a man between 25 and 39 years old in good health. CDR3 residues: CASTSDRGYTEAFF. CDR3 in DNA: TGTGCCAGCACCTCTGACAGGGGGTACACTGAAGCTTTCTTT.